This is a list of T cell receptor beta chains from one sample in a study of OX40 agonist ivuxolimab in advanced cancers. The method was immunoSEQ multiplex PCR; TCRdb's version includes in-frame clones alone and lacks a portion of them. Of 65,000 to 95,000 clones listed, about 88% are singletons. This sample comprised CD4+ or CD8+ T cells sorted from blood, obtained in a trial of the OX40 agonist ivuxolimab. Source of these receptors: an adult with an advanced solid tumor such as melanoma, head and neck, liver or kidney cancer. Each CDR3 is given with its conserved first and last residue. The order of the fields is J gene, CDR3 length, V gene, CDR3 protein.

TRBJ2-1 | 15 | TRBV5-1 | CASSYLTGSYNEQFF
TRBJ1-5 | 16 | TRBV15 | CATSRGGPTPLQPQHF
TRBJ2-1 | 15 | TRBV18 | CASSPPGSSYNEQFF
TRBJ1-5 | 16 | TRBV7-2 | CASSLVAGAGNQPQHF
TRBJ1-1 | 13 | TRBV18 | CASSGQANTEAFF
TRBJ1-5 | 13 | TRBV2 | CASSTRDRQPQHF
TRBJ2-2 | 14 | TRBV5-1 | CASSLVTLAGELFF
TRBJ2-5 | 13 | TRBV19 | CATAGQWQETQYF
TRBJ2-1 | 21 | TRBV4-3 | CASSQDIPAGNRMGGYNEQFF
TRBJ1-3 | 14 | TRBV6-5 | CASSYWGDGNTIYF
TRBJ2-5 | 10 | TRBV7-9 | CASSKETQYF
TRBJ2-1 | 16 | TRBV2 | CASTDRGTGSYNEQFF
TRBJ2-1 | 15 | TRBV18 | CASSPGTSGRNEQFF
TRBJ1-2 | 14 | TRBV5-6 | CASSFRGGDYGYTF
TRBJ2-3 | 16 | TRBV15 | CATSYGQGASTDTQYF